This T cell receptor (beta chain) stems from a study of T cells in Graves' hyperthyroidism and ophthalmopathy. Amplification of TCR beta CDR3 regions used RNA as the template. RT-PCR in the first round (using the HTBI primer set) targeted the TCR CDR3. TCRdb processed the multiplex PCR reads anew with MiXCR; each CDR3 protein has one entry. Here the sample spans about half a million distinct CDR3 sequences, around 21% being singletons. This CDR3 contains 13 residues. In germline, CDR1 is SNHLY, CDR2 FYNNEI. V lost 7 bases, J lost 0 bases, and 10 bases lay in between. These patients, aged 18 to 65, had recently diagnosed hyperthyroidism lasting under 2 months.

The sample was blood. The receptor's source is a young man with Graves' hyperthyroidism. This sequence joins TRBV2 and TRBJ2-7, with D uncertain. CDR3 region: CASKKGPSYEQYF. The CDR3 DNA reads as TGTGCCAGCAAAAAGGGCCCCTCCTACGAGCAGTACTTC.